Following are 28 T cell receptor beta chains from one sample sequenced in a study of CD8 T cells in Susac syndrome. Random hexamers were used to reverse transcribe about 0.5 to 1 ug of RNA. One entry per CDR3 protein, called by TCRdb with MiXCR from the immunoSEQ multiplex PCR reads. The table includes 130,000 to 150,000 distinct CDR3 sequences, 85% to 95% detected once. Sample: CD8+ T cells from PBMCs. All receptors come from a human donor in good health.

The chain has TRBV4-3 and TRBJ2-1; TRBD2 matches 8 bases. J gave up 5 bases and V 5 bases, and 11 bases lay outside the gene matches. The CDR3 extends over 16 amino acids. Germline loops: CDR1 LGHNA, CDR2 YSLEER. CDR3 amino acids: CASSIGLSGSHNEQFF. CDR3 bases: TGCGCCAGCAGCATTGGATTGAGCGGGAGCCACAATGAGCAGTTCTTC.

V usage is TRBV27 and J usage is TRBJ1-5; 7 nucleotides line up with TRBD1. The CDR3 spans 14 residues. The V gene's germline CDR1 is MNHEY and CDR2 SMNVEV (reference sequence). V lost 5 bases and J lost 5; bases outside the gene matches: 6. The CDR3 region has the DNA TGTGCCAGCAGTGGGGGACAGCGGGATCAGCCCCAGCATTTT. Its protein is CASSGGQRDQPQHF.

The genes are TRBV5-4 and TRBJ2-3; no definite D call. Germline-derived CDR1 and CDR2 are SGHNT and YYREEE (reference sequence). V was shortened by 2 bases and J by 7 bases, with 14 bases between the two germline ends. This CDR3 contains 14 residues. The CDR3 is CASSLSPRTNTQYF. The CDR3 nucleotides are TGTGCCAGCAGCTTAAGCCCACGCACGAATACGCAGTATTTT.

The chain carries TRBV12-3 or TRBV12-4 and TRBJ1-1; possible D gene TRBD1, 5 bases. The CDR3 consists of 10 residues. Trimming removed 5 bases at V and 11 bases at J, with 9 bases between. In DNA form, the CDR3 reads TGTGCCAGCAGTGGGACGACGGCTTTCTTT. Translating gives CASSGTTAFF.

The gene calls are TRBV14 and TRBJ2-7, with TRBD1 as a possible D gene (5 bases). The CDR3 consists of 13 residues. CDR1 is SGHDN, CDR2 FVKESK, per germline. V dropped 9 bases and J dropped 3 bases, with 15 bases sitting between them. The CDR3 loop reads CARTPGQGYEQYF. CDR3 sequence (DNA): TGTGCCAGGACCCCCGGGCAGGGCTACGAGCAGTACTTC.

The DNA of the CDR3 is TGCAGCGTTGAGCCCCCGGGGCTGAGGACAGATACGCAGTATTTT. Translating gives CSVEPPGLRTDTQYF. The chain carries TRBV29-1 and TRBJ2-3; D tentatively fits TRBD1 or TRBD2 (5 bases each). Germline V CDR1 and CDR2: SQVTM, ANQGSEA. The CDR3 runs 15 residues. V was trimmed by 3 bases and J by 3 bases, leaving 16 bases between them.

The genes are TRBV2 and TRBJ2-5; D is perhaps TRBD1 or TRBD2 (6 bases each). The CDR3 runs to 11 residues. Trimming pared 7 bases from V and 4 bases from J, leaving 7 bases between. The germline gives CDR1 SNHLY, CDR2 FYNNEI. CDR3 amino acids: CASKGGETQYF. CDR3 nucleotides: TGTGCCAGCAAGGGGGGAGAGACCCAGTACTTC. The full variable domain, completed using reference TRBV2 and TRBJ2-5, is EPEVTQTPSHQVTQMGQEVILRCVPISNHLYFYWYRQILGQKVEFLVSFYNNEISEKSEIFDDQFSVERPDGSNFTLKIRSTKLEDSAMYFCASKGGETQYFGPGTRLLVL.

J is TRBJ2-2 and V is TRBV11-2; no reliable D call. There are 13 residues in the CDR3. The V gene lost 3 bases and the J gene lost 6 bases, with 8 bases spanning the gap. Germline V CDR1 and CDR2: SGHAT, FQNNGV. The CDR3: CASSFLASGELFF. CDR3 DNA: TGTGCCAGCAGCTTCTTGGCGTCCGGGGAGCTGTTTTTT.

The genes are TRBV4-2 and TRBJ2-7; no reliable D call. The V and J ends lost 3 bases and 3 bases respectively, with 0 bases between them. The germline CDR1 and CDR2 sequences are LGHNA and YNFKEQ. There are 10 residues in the CDR3. The CDR3 is CASSHYEQYF. CDR3 nucleotide sequence: TGTGCCAGCAGCCACTACGAGCAGTACTTC.

J is TRBJ2-2 and V is TRBV25-1; unclear D gene. CDR1 is MGHDK, CDR2 SYGVNS, per germline. The V and J ends lost 3 bases and 8 bases respectively, with 10 bases between them. The CDR3 consists of 13 residues. CDR3 amino acids: CASSDPGLGELFF. The CDR3, as DNA: TGTGCCAGCAGTGATCCCGGGTTAGGGGAGCTGTTTTTT.

This clonotype has a single count. The chain links TRBV28 to TRBJ2-5; 10 bases fit TRBD2. This CDR3 is 14 amino acids long. Per germline, CDR1 MDHEN and CDR2 SYDVKM. J gave up 5 bases and V 2 bases, and 2 bases lay outside the gene matches. The CDR3 is CASSLTSGKETQYF. The DNA for the CDR3 is TGTGCCAGCAGTTTAACTAGCGGGAAGGAGACCCAGTACTTC. Full variable domain (outside the CDR3, taken from reference TRBV28 and TRBJ2-5): DVKVTQSSRYLVKRTGEKVFLECVQDMDHENMFWYRQDPGLGLRLIYFSYDVKMKEKGDIPEGYSVSREKKERFSLILESASTNQTSMYLCASSLTSGKETQYFGPGTRLLVL.

This chain uses TRBV30 with TRBJ2-1, with 8 positions matching TRBD2. The germline CDR1 and CDR2 sequences are GTSNPN and SVGIG (reference sequence). This CDR3 has 16 residues. V was pared by 0 bases and J by 2 bases, with 6 bases of the junction left unmatched. The CDR3 nucleotides read TGTGCCTGGAGTGTATACCGGGAGGGCCCCTACAATGAGCAGTTCTTC. This translates into CAWSVYREGPYNEQFF.

The chain combines TRBV11-2 with TRBJ2-1; D perhaps matches TRBD2 (6 bases). Trimming cost V 10 bases and J 8 bases, with 18 bases left between them. CDR1 is SGHAT and CDR2 is FQNNGV in the germline V gene. The CDR3 covers 13 residues. Here the CDR3 reads CATTAGGDYEQFF. The CDR3 coding sequence is TGTGCCACCACAGCTGGCGGGGACTATGAGCAGTTCTTC.

The chain has TRBV29-1 and TRBJ2-3, with 12 bases fitting TRBD2. The V gene's germline CDR1 is SQVTM and CDR2 ANQGSEA. Trimming took 5 bases from V and 4 from J; bases not matched to a gene: 10. CDR3 length equals 16 residues. CDR3 coding DNA: TGCAGCGTTTCATCGGGACTAGCGGGTCACCCAGATACGCAGTATTTT. It encodes CSVSSGLAGHPDTQYF.

CDR3 DNA sequence: TGTGCCAGCAGCGTTTATGGGGGGCAGGTTGGGAGTGAGCAGTTCTTC. Protein: CASSVYGGQVGSEQFF. V gene TRBV9 combines with J gene TRBJ2-1; either TRBD1 or TRBD2 may supply D (6 bases each). The length of the CDR3 is 16 residues. V shed 2 bases and J shed 9 bases, with 21 bases lying between them. CDR1 and CDR2 (germline): SGDLS, YYNGEE.

The J gene is TRBJ2-5, the V gene TRBV15; perhaps TRBD1 as D (5 bases). The CDR3 is 15 residues long. Germline CDR1 and CDR2: LNHNV and YYDKDF (reference sequence). V lost 0 bases, J lost 4 bases, and 12 bases lay in between. The CDR3 sequence: CATSRDKGDLETQYF. CDR3 nucleotide sequence: TGTGCCACCAGCAGAGATAAAGGGGATTTAGAGACCCAGTACTTC.

The V and J genes are TRBV5-4 and TRBJ2-1; 9 positions agree with TRBD1. Germline values: CDR1 SGHNT, CDR2 YYREEE (reference sequence). CDR3 size: 14 residues. Trimming cost V 4 bases and J 5 bases; bases outside gene matches: 4. CDR3 DNA sequence: TGTGCCAGCAGCGCGGGACAGGGCGACAATGAGCAGTTCTTC. Residues: CASSAGQGDNEQFF.

This chain joins TRBV15 and TRBJ1-2; 8 bases map to TRBD1. CDR1 LNHNV and CDR2 YYDKDF come from the germline V gene (reference sequence). The V segment lost 3 bases and the J segment 4 bases; nucleotides outside the gene matches: 4. CDR3 length: 14 amino acids. CDR3 nucleotide sequence: TGTGCCACCAGCAGGACAGGGGAAATCTATGGCTACACCTTC. Residues: CATSRTGEIYGYTF.

This clonotype was seen once. The rearrangement uses TRBV20-1 and TRBJ2-2; no clear D gene. CDR1 DFQATT and CDR2 SNEGSKA come from the germline V gene (reference sequence). Trimming stripped 5 bases from V and 1 base from J, with 8 bases between. The CDR3 has 13 residues. The CDR3 sequence is CSAEDGNTGELFF. CDR3 DNA sequence: TGCAGTGCTGAGGACGGGAACACCGGGGAGCTGTTTTTT.

CDR3 DNA sequence: TGCAGCGTTCCCGACCTCTATAATGAGCAGTTCTTC. It specifies CSVPDLYNEQFF. The chain carries TRBV29-1 and TRBJ2-1; D not resolved. The CDR3 runs to 12 residues. Germline V gene data show CDR1 as SQVTM and CDR2 as ANQGSEA. Trimming took 5 bases from V and 7 from J, leaving 12 bases between them.

The chain is built from TRBV29-1 and TRBJ2-7; D is undetermined. Germline CDR1 is SQVTM and CDR2 is ANQGSEA. V gave up 6 bases and J gave up 7 bases, with 13 bases separating them. The CDR3 spans 11 residues. The CDR3 here is CSVYWGLEQYF. CDR3 nucleotide sequence: TGCAGCGTCTATTGGGGTCTTGAGCAGTACTTC.

This chain joins TRBV7-3 and TRBJ2-3; D unresolved. The V end lost 1 base, the J end lost 3 bases, and 5 bases lay between the germline ends. The CDR3 length is 13 residues. Germline CDR1 SGHTA, CDR2 FQGTGA. CDR3 residues: CASSLIVTDTQYF. The DNA of the CDR3 is TGTGCCAGCAGCTTAATCGTGACAGATACGCAGTATTTT.

This clonotype was seen a handful of times. The rearrangement joins TRBV29-1 to TRBJ2-1, with D possibly TRBD1 on 5 matching bases. Trimming stripped 4 bases from V and 3 bases from J, with 10 bases between. In germline, CDR1 is SQVTM, CDR2 ANQGSEA. The CDR3 contains 13 residues. The CDR3 coding sequence is TGCAGCGTTGTGCAGGGTAACTACAATGAGCAGTTCTTC. Its protein product is CSVVQGNYNEQFF.

This chain connects TRBV27 to TRBJ1-5; 8 nucleotides line up with TRBD1. Unmatched junction bases numbered 2, after V lost 5 bases and J lost 2 bases. There are 14 residues in the CDR3. Looked up from germline, CDR1 is MNHEY and CDR2 is SMNVEV (reference sequence). The CDR3 spells CASSMTGGNQPQHF. CDR3 in DNA: TGTGCCAGCAGTATGACAGGGGGCAATCAGCCCCAGCATTTT.

The chain combines TRBV12-5 with TRBJ2-7; D perhaps matches TRBD2 (5 bases). The CDR3 sequence is 11 residues long. Between the trimmed V and J ends, which lost 10 bases and 1 base, there was a span of 8 bases. Germline lookup yields CDR1 LGHNT and CDR2 FRNRAP. As DNA, the CDR3 is TGTGCTACTCCGGGATCCTACGAGCAGTACTTC. Amino acids: CATPGSYEQYF.

The chain is built from TRBV29-1 and TRBJ2-1, with 10 bases lining up with TRBD2. J was trimmed by 8 bases and V by 2 bases; bases with no gene match: 9. The CDR3 length is 15 residues. CDR1 and CDR2 (germline): SQVTM, ANQGSEA. CDR3 sequence reads: CSVETLAGESHEQFF. The CDR3 DNA follows: TGCAGCGTTGAAACCCTAGCGGGAGAATCTCATGAGCAGTTCTTC.

The chain uses TRBV5-1 and TRBJ2-7, with D uncertain. In germline, CDR1 is SGHRS, CDR2 YFSETQ. This CDR3 contains 14 residues. V lost 7 bases and J lost 3, with 17 bases in between. This CDR3 is CASRDKGDDYEQYF. CDR3 sequence (DNA): TGCGCCAGCCGTGATAAAGGAGACGACTACGAGCAGTACTTC.

The gene calls are TRBV5-1 and TRBJ2-7; D is uncertain. CDR3 size: 14 residues. The germline V and J ends were trimmed by 0 bases and 2 bases, with 9 bases remaining between them. Germline CDR1 SGHRS, CDR2 YFSETQ. CDR3 loop: CASSLAGHTYEQYF. The CDR3 DNA follows: TGCGCCAGCAGCTTGGCCGGGCACACCTACGAGCAGTACTTC.